Below are 8 T cell receptor beta chains sequenced from a single sample in a study of vaccination and CD4 T cells after COVID-19. These receptors' targets are unknown. Specified time point: late sampling 161 to 241 days after vaccination in a few convalescent patients. Treatment in this sample: roughly 10-day PBMC culture with coronavirus spike peptide pools or control peptides (ViraFEST assay). Cultured CD4+ T cell DNA was sequenced using the Oncomine TCR Beta short-read assay. TCRdb re-derived calls from the PCR reads in MiXCR, one entry per CDR3 protein. The sample contains about 22,000 distinct CDR3 sequences, 30% to 40% of which appear only once. The sample here was CD4+ T cells from blood, cultured in vitro, taken about 7 months after SARS-CoV-2 vaccination. These receptors originate from a human donor who had recovered from COVID-19.

This clonotype was seen only a few times. The chain recombines TRBV6-1 with TRBJ1-1; possibly TRBD1 for D (6 bases). This CDR3 spans 15 amino acids. With 7 bases removed from V and 1 base from J, the gap between germline ends came to 16 bases. Germline values: CDR1 MNHNS, CDR2 SASEGT. CDR3: CASNPLGGKNTEAFF. CDR3 DNA: TGTGCCAGCAACCCCCTCGGGGGCAAGAACACTGAAGCTTTCTTT.

J is TRBJ2-3 and V is TRBV5-4, with D possibly being TRBD1 or TRBD2 (6 bases each). The V end was cut by 6 bases, the J end by 0 bases, with 11 bases between. The germline gives CDR1 SGHNT, CDR2 YYREEE (reference sequence). The length of the CDR3 is 14 residues. CDR3 loop: CASTKGGSTDTQYF. The CDR3 bases are TGTGCCAGCACGAAGGGGGGTAGCACAGATACGCAGTATTTT.

The chain joins TRBV20-1 to TRBJ2-1; 9 positions agree with TRBD2. This CDR3 is 14 amino acids long. The V and J ends lost 2 bases and 5 bases, in that order; junction bases with no gene match: 4. In germline, CDR1 is DFQATT, CDR2 SNEGSKA (reference sequence). CDR3 in DNA: TGCAGTGCTAGAAGACTAGCGGCACACAATGAGCAGTTCTTC. It is translated as CSARRLAAHNEQFF.

This clonotype is a singleton in its sample. This chain joins TRBV6-1 and TRBJ1-1, with D maybe TRBD1 (5 bases). The CDR3 sequence is 16 residues long. The germline gives CDR1 MNHNS, CDR2 SASEGT. The V gene lost 7 bases and the J gene lost 3 bases, with 21 bases spanning the gap. CDR3 sequence: CASTKPGTWSYTEAFF. In DNA, the CDR3 is TGTGCCAGCACCAAGCCCGGGACCTGGTCTTACACTGAAGCTTTCTTT.

This chain connects TRBV20-1 to TRBJ1-1; 9 nucleotides agree with TRBD1. This CDR3 comprises 13 residues. J gave up 6 bases and V 5 bases, and 7 bases lay outside the gene matches. The germline gives CDR1 DFQATT, CDR2 SNEGSKA (reference sequence). The CDR3 loop is CSAPGQGGPEAFF. In nucleotides, the CDR3 is TGCAGTGCTCCGGGACAGGGTGGTCCTGAAGCTTTCTTT.

This chain joins TRBV20-1 and TRBJ2-1; D is perhaps TRBD2 (6 bases). The CDR3 extends over 15 amino acids. Germline CDR1 reads DFQATT; CDR2 reads SNEGSKA (reference sequence). Trimming removed 6 bases at V and 2 bases at J, with 17 bases between. The CDR3 is CSAQPPGLTYNEQFF. The DNA of the CDR3 is TGCAGTGCCCAACCCCCGGGACTTACCTACAATGAGCAGTTCTTC.

This clonotype was detected a few times. The rearrangement links TRBV7-2 to TRBJ2-7, with D perhaps TRBD1 (6 bases). The V gene's germline CDR1 is SGHTA and CDR2 FQGNSA. The length of the CDR3 is 15 residues. Between the trimmed V and J ends, which lost 0 bases and 4 bases, there was a span of 13 bases. CDR3 sequence: CASSLAGTLGYEQYF. CDR3 sequence (DNA): TGTGCCAGCAGCTTAGCCGGGACATTGGGGTACGAGCAGTACTTC.

V and J are TRBV5-6 and TRBJ1-6; tentatively, D is TRBD1 (6 bases). V lost 3 bases and J 5 bases, leaving 24 bases between the germline ends. There are 19 residues in the CDR3. Germline assignment: CDR1 SGHDT and CDR2 YYEEEE. The CDR3 loop is CASSSSWTASQTDNSPLHF. For the CDR3, the DNA is TGTGCCAGCAGCTCGTCGTGGACAGCCTCTCAGACGGATAATTCACCCCTCCACTTT.